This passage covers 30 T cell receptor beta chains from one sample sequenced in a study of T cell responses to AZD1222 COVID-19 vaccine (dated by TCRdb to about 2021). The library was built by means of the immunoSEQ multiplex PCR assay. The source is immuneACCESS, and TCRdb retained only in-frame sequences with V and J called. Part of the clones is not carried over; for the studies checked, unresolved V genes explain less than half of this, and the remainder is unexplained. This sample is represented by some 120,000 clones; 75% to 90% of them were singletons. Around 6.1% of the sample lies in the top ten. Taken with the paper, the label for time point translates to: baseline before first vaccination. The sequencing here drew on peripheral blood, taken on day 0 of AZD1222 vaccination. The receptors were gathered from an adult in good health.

DNA for the CDR3: TGCGCCAGCAGCTTGGCGCTAGCGGGGGTCATCAATGAGCAGTTCTTC. The encoded protein is CASSLALAGVINEQFF. V gene TRBV5-1 combines with J gene TRBJ2-1, with 10 bases that match TRBD2. This CDR3 is 16 amino acids long. Looked up from germline, CDR1 is SGHRS and CDR2 is YFSETQ. Losses at the gene ends were 0 bases for V and 6 bases for J; bases not matched to a gene: 6.

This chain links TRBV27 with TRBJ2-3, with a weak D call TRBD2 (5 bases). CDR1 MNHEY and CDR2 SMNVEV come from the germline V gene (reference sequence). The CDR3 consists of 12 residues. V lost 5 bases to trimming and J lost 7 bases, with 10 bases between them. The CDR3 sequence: CASSKEENTQYF. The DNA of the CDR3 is TGTGCCAGCAGTAAGGAGGAGAATACGCAGTATTTT.

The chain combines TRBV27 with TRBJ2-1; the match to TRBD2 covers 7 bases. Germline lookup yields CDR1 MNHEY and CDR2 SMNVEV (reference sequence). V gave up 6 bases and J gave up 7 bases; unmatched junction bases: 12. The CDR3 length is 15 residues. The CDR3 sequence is CASRPLGEGRNEQFF. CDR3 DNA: TGTGCCAGCAGACCCTTGGGGGAGGGCCGGAATGAGCAGTTCTTC.

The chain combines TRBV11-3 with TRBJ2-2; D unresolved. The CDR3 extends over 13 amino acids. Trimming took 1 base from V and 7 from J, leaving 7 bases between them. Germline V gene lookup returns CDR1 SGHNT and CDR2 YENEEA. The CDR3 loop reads CASSLARHGELFF. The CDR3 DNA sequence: TGTGCCAGCAGCTTAGCCCGCCACGGGGAGCTGTTTTTT.

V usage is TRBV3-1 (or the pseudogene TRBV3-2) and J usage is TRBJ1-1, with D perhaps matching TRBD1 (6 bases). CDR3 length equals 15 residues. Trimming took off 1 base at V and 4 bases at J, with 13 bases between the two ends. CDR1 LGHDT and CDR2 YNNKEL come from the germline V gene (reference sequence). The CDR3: CASSQGTDWGTEAFF. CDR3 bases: TGTGCCAGCAGCCAAGGGACAGATTGGGGCACTGAAGCTTTCTTT.

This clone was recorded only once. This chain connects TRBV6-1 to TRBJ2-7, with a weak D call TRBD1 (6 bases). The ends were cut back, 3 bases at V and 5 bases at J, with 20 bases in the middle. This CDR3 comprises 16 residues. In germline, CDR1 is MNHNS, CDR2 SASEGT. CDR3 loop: CASSELGAPTGHEQYF. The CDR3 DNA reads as TGTGCCAGCAGTGAGTTGGGGGCCCCAACCGGCCACGAGCAGTACTTC.

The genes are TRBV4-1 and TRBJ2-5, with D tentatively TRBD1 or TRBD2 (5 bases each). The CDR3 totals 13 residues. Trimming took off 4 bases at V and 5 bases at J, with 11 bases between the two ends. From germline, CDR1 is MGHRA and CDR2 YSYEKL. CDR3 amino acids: CASSPAGAETQYF. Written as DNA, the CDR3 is TGCGCCAGCAGCCCAGCCGGGGCGGAGACCCAGTACTTC.

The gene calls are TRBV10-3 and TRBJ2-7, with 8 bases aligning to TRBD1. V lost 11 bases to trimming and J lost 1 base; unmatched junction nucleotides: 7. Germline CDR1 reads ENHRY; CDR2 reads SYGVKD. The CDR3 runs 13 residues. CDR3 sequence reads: CAAARTGSYEQYF. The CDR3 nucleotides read TGTGCCGCGGCGCGGACAGGGTCCTACGAGCAGTACTTC.

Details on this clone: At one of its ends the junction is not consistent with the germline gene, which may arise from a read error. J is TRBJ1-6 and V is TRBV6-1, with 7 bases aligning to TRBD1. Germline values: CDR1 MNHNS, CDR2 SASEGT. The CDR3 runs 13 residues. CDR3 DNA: TGTGCCAGCAGCGAAGGGGGCAATTCACCCCTCCACTTT. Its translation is CASSEGGNSPLHF.

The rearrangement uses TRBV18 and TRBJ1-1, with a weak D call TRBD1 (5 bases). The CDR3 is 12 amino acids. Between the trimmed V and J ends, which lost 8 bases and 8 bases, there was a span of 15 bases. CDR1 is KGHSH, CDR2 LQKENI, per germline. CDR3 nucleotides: TGTGCCAGCGCACTATACGACAGCGAAGCTTTCTTT. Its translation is CASALYDSEAFF.

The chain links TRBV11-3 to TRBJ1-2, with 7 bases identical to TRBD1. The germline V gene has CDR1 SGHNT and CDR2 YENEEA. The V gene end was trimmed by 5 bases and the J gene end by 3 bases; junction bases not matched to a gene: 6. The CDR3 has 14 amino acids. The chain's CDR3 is CASSPGRGYYGYTF. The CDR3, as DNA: TGTGCCAGCAGCCCAGGCAGGGGGTACTATGGCTACACCTTC.

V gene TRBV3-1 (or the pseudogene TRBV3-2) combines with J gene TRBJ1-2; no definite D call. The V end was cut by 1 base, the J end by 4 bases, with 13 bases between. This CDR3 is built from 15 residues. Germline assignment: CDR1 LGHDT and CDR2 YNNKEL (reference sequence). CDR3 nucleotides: TGTGCCAGCAGCCAAGTTACCCTGGGCGTCTATGGCTACACCTTC. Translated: CASSQVTLGVYGYTF.

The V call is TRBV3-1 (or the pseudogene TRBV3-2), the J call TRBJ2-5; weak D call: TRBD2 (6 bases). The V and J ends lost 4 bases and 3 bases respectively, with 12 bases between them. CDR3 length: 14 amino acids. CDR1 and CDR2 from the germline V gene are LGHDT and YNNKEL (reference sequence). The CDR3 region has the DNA TGTGCCAGCAGCCGAGCGGTAGCGGAAGAGACCCAGTACTTC. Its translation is CASSRAVAEETQYF.

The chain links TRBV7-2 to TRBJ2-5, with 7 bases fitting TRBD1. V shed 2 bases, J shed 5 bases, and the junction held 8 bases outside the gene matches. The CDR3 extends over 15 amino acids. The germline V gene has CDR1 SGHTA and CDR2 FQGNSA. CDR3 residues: CASSLTGKGAETQYF. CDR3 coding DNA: TGTGCCAGCAGCTTAACTGGGAAGGGGGCGGAGACCCAGTACTTC.

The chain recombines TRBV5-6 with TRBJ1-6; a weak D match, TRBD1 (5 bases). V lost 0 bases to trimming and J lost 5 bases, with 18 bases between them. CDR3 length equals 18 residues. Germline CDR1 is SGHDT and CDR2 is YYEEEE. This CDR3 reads CASSLGPLTVEDNSPLHF. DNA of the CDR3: TGTGCCAGCAGCTTGGGCCCCCTGACAGTGGAGGATAATTCACCCCTCCACTTT. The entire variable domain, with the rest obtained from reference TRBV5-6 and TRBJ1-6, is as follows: DAGVTQSPTHLIKTRGQQVTLRCSPKSGHDTVSWYQQALGQGPQFIFQYYEEEERQRGNFPDRFSGHQFPNYSSELNVNALLLGDSALYLCASSLGPLTVEDNSPLHFGNGTRLTVT.

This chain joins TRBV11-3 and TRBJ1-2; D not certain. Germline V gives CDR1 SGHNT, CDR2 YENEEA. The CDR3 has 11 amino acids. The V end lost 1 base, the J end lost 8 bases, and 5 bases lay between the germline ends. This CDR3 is CASSLGGGYTF. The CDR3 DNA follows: TGTGCCAGCAGCTTAGGTGGGGGCTACACCTTC.

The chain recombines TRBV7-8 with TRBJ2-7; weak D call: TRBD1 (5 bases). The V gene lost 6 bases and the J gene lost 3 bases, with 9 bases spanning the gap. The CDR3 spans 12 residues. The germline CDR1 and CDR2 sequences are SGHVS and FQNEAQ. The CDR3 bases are TGTGCCAGCAGACGAGACAGCTACGAGCAGTACTTC. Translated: CASRRDSYEQYF.

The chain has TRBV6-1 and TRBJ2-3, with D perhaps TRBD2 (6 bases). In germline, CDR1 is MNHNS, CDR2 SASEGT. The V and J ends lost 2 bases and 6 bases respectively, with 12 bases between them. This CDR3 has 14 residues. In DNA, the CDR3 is TGTGCCAGCAGTGAACGGGCGGGGTTTGATACGCAGTATTTT. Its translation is CASSERAGFDTQYF.

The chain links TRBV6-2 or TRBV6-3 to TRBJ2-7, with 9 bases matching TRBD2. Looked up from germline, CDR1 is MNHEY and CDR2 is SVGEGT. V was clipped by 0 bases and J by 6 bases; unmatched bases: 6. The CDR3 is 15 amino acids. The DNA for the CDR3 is TGTGCCAGCAGTTACTCTAGCGGGAGCGTAGGCGAGCAGTACTTC. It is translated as CASSYSSGSVGEQYF.

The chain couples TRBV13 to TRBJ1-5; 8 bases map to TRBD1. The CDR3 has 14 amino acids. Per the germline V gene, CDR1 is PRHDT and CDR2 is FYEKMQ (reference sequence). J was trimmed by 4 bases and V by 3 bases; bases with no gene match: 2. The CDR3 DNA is TGTGCCAGCAGCTTCGGACAGGGAAATCAGCCCCAGCATTTT. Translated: CASSFGQGNQPQHF. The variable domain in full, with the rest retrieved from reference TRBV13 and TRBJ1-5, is AAGVIQSPRHLIKEKRETATLKCYPIPRHDTVYWYQQGPGQDPQFLISFYEKMQSDKGSIPDRFSAQQFSDYHSELNMSSLELGDSALYFCASSFGQGNQPQHFGDGTRLSIL.

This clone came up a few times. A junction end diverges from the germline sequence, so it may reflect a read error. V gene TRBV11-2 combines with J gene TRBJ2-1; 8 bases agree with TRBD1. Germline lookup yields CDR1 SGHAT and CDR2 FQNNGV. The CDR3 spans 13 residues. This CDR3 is CASSLDYGDRPVF. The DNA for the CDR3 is TGTGCCAGCAGCTTAGATTACGGGGACAGGCCCGTCTTC.

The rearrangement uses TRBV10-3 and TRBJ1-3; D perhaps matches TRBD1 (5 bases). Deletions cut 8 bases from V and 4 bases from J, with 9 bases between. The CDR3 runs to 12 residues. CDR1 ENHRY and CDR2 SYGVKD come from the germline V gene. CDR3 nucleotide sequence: TGTGCCATCGAGGGGTCAGGAAACACCATATATTTT. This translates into CAIEGSGNTIYF.

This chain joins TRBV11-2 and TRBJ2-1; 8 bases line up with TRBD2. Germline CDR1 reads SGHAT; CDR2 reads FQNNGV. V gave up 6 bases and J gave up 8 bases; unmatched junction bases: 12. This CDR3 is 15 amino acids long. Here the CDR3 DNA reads TGTGCCAGCAGTCCCGGGACTAGTAACTTCGATGAGCAGTTCTTC. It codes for CASSPGTSNFDEQFF.

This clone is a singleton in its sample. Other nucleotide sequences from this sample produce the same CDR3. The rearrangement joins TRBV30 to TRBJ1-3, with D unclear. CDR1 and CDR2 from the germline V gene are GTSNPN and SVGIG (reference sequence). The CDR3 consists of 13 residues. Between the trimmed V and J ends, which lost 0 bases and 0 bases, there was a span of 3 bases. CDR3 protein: CAWSVNSGNTIYF. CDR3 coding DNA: TGTGCCTGGAGTGTGAACTCTGGAAACACCATATATTTT.

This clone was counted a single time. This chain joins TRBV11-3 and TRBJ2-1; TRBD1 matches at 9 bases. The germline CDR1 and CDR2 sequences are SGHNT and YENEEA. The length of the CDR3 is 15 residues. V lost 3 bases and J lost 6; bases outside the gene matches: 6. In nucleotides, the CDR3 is TGTGCCAGCAGCTTCGGGGACAGGGTGGGCAATGAGCAGTTCTTC. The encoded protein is CASSFGDRVGNEQFF.

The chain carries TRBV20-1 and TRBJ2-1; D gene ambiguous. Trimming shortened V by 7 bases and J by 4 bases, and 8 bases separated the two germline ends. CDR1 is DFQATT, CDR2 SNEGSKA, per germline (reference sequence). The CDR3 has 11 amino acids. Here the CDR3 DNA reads TGCAGTGTAAATTATTACAATGAGCAGTTCTTC. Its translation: CSVNYYNEQFF.

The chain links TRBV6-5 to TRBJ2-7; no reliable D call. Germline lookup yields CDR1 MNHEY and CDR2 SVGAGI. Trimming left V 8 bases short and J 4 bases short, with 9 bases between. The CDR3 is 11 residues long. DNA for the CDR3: TGTGCCAGCGGCCCCGGGTACGAGCAGTACTTC. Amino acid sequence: CASGPGYEQYF.

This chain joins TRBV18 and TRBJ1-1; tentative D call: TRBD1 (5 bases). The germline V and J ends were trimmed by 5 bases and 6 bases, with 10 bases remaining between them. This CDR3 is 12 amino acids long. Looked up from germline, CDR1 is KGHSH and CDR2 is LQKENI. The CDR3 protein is CASSGQRAEAFF. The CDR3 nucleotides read TGTGCCAGCTCAGGACAAAGGGCTGAAGCTTTCTTT.

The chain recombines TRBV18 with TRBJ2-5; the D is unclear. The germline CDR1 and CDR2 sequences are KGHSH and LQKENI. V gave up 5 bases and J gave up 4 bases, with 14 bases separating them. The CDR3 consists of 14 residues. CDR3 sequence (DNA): TGTGCCAGCTCATCCCTCCCCTTAGGAGAGACCCAGTACTTC. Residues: CASSSLPLGETQYF.

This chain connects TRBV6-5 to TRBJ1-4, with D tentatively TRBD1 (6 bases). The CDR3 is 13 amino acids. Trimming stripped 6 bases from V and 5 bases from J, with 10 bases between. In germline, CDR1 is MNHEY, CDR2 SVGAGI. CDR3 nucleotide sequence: TGTGCCAGCAGGAGACAGGAAAATGAAAAACTGTTTTTT. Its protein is CASRRQENEKLFF.